The present TCR beta chain was sequenced within a study of shared clonotypes between healthy human individuals. Repertoires were generated with immunoSEQ multiplex PCR, while TCRdb's copy carries only in-frame clones and drops some. The sample lists about 79,000 clones, about 63% occurring once. In germline, CDR1 is MGHRA, CDR2 YSYEKL. CDR3 size: 16 residues. The V gene end was trimmed by 3 bases and the J gene end by 0 bases; junction bases not matched to a gene: 2. The specimen sequenced was memory CD8+ T cells sorted from blood. Subset indicated: CD45RO+ cells pooled with CCR7-negative TemRA cells. The clonotype comes from a young man in good health. This chain links TRBV4-1 with TRBJ1-1; 12 nucleotides align to TRBD1. The CDR3 loop is CASSHGTGGMNTEAFF. Written as DNA, the CDR3 is TGCGCCAGCAGCCATGGGACAGGGGGCATGAACACTGAAGCTTTCTTT.